The 9 T cell receptor beta chains below all came from one sample that was sequenced in a study of blood T cell repertoires in COVID-19. Produced via immunoSEQ multiplex PCR; TCRdb's table is partial and in-frame only. The profile shows roughly 220,000 clones, 85% to 90% of them singletons. Sample: PBMCs or T cells enriched from blood (not recorded which). Receptors originate from a woman under 30 in a cohort exposed to, infected with or recovered from COVID-19 (not recorded which).

The chain is built from TRBV6-6 and TRBJ1-1, with a weak D call TRBD1 (5 bases). The V end lost 2 bases, the J end lost 0 bases, and 13 bases lay between the germline ends. Germline CDR1 and CDR2: MNHNY and SVGAGI (reference sequence). This CDR3 spans 16 amino acids. Here the CDR3 DNA reads TGTGCCAGCAGTTACGCACGGGGGGGTTTGAACACTGAAGCTTTCTTT. It encodes CASSYARGGLNTEAFF.

The chain carries TRBV7-2 and TRBJ1-5, with 7 bases lining up with TRBD1. This CDR3 is built from 15 residues. With 1 base clipped from V and 6 bases from J, the junction kept 6 bases outside the gene matches. The germline V gene encodes CDR1 SGHTA and CDR2 FQGNSA. CDR3 loop: CASSLGGGAGQPQHF. The DNA for the CDR3 is TGTGCCAGCAGCTTAGGAGGGGGCGCCGGTCAGCCCCAGCATTTT.

This rearrangement joins TRBV3-1 (or the pseudogene TRBV3-2) to TRBJ2-6, with D tentatively TRBD2 (5 bases). Trimming stripped 2 bases from V and 0 bases from J, with 14 bases between. CDR3 length: 18 amino acids. Germline V gene data show CDR1 as LGHDT and CDR2 as YNNKEL (reference sequence). This CDR3 reads CASSQSVRGGSGANVLTF. CDR3 in DNA: TGTGCCAGCAGCCAATCGGTTCGGGGTGGCTCTGGGGCCAACGTCCTGACTTTC.

The chain links TRBV5-1 to TRBJ1-1, with a possible D match to TRBD1 (5 bases). With 2 bases removed from V and 3 bases from J, the gap between germline ends came to 14 bases. Germline assignment: CDR1 SGHRS and CDR2 YFSETQ. The CDR3 sequence is 15 residues long. CDR3 region: CASSFRQPQDTEAFF. CDR3 coding DNA: TGCGCCAGCAGCTTTCGACAGCCTCAAGACACTGAAGCTTTCTTT.

The rearrangement joins TRBV28 to TRBJ1-5, with D unclear. The CDR3 spans 18 residues. The V gene lost 5 bases and the J gene lost 0 bases, with 20 bases spanning the gap. CDR1 and CDR2 (germline): MDHEN, SYDVKM. The CDR3 is CASSQPGGQSYSNQPQHF. Here the CDR3 DNA reads TGTGCCAGCAGTCAACCTGGCGGGCAATCTTATAGCAATCAGCCCCAGCATTTT.

The V call is TRBV24-1, the J call TRBJ1-2; D might be TRBD1 (5 bases). Germline values: CDR1 KGHDR, CDR2 SFDVKD. This CDR3 region has 15 residues. The V end lost 3 bases, the J end lost 3 bases, and 13 bases lay between the germline ends. CDR3 nucleotides: TGTGCCACCAGTGATCCGCCAAGGGGTCACTATGGCTACACCTTC. Residues: CATSDPPRGHYGYTF.

This clone appeared a single time. The chain employs TRBV5-8 and TRBJ2-3; no reliable D call. The ends were cut back, 4 bases at V and 1 base at J, with 19 bases in the middle. Germline V CDR1 and CDR2: SGHTS, YDEGEE. CDR3 length: 17 residues. CDR3 sequence reads: CASSRLLPDEGTDTQYF. CDR3 coding DNA: TGTGCCAGCAGCCGTCTGTTGCCGGATGAGGGCACAGATACGCAGTATTTT.

The V call is TRBV11-2, the J call TRBJ1-4; 7 bases are a match to TRBD1. V lost 7 bases, J lost 7 bases, and 9 bases stayed unmatched. This CDR3 comprises 14 residues. Germline V CDR1 and CDR2: SGHAT, FQNNGV. The CDR3 is CASTSDRAGEKLFF. The CDR3 region has the DNA TGTGCCAGCACCTCTGACAGGGCTGGTGAAAAACTGTTTTTT.

This sequence joins TRBV7-9 and TRBJ1-2, with a possible D match to TRBD1 (6 bases). The CDR3 is 13 residues long. The germline V gene has CDR1 SEHNR and CDR2 FQNEAQ (reference sequence). Between the trimmed V and J ends, which lost 3 bases and 5 bases, there was a span of 10 bases. The DNA of the CDR3 is TGTGCCAGCAGCTTGGGGACAAAGTATGGCTACACCTTC. Translation gives CASSLGTKYGYTF.